The entry that follows covers one TCR beta chain sequence. The antigen is undetermined. The record originates from a study of cytomegalovirus exposure and HLA in healthy donors. Study details: Of the donors genotyped, several hundred in all, 65% to 90% fell in the Caucasian-associated ancestry cluster.

PCR involved 60 Vbeta and 13 Jbeta primers. Profiled with immunoSEQ multiplex PCR; TCRdb holds only in-frame clones, not every one. The table includes fewer than 150,000 clones, about four fifths detected once. Study-level points and caveats: Most TCR sequences proved rare, with some public TCRs found in many donors.

The CDR3 sequence is 14 residues long. The genes are TRBV21-1 and TRBJ2-7; whether TRBD2, the table's D call, matches the DNA was not checked. TRBV21-1 counts as a pseudogene. The TCR sequence derives from a female donor in good health and CMV-seropositive. Sequencing used PBMCs. For the CDR3, the DNA is TGTGCCAGCAGCAAGCCGGGAACAGACTACGAGCAGTACTTC. Residues: CASSKPGTDYEQYF.